This T cell receptor (beta chain) is drawn from a study of T cell responses to AZD1222 COVID-19 vaccine. Study results and caveats: Two AZD1222 administrations were followed by greater Spike-specific TCR breadth and depth.

A remark on this clone: The antigen is undetermined.

The CDR3 consists of 15 residues. With V trimmed by 5 bases and J by 1 base, 2 bases remained unmatched. Germline CDR1 reads MNHEY; CDR2 reads SVGEGT. Measured with immunoSEQ multiplex PCR; TCRdb has only the in-frame clones, and not every one. Seen here are approximately 140,000 clones, about nine tenths observed once, and the top ten hold about 16%. The receptor was derived from an adult in good health. V usage is TRBV6-2 or TRBV6-3 and J usage is TRBJ1-5; 10 positions match TRBD1. Specimen: peripheral blood, collected on day 0 of AZD1222 vaccination. The CDR3 DNA sequence: TGTGCCAGCAGTCGGACAGGGGGAAGCAATCAGCCCCAGCATTTT. It is translated as CASSRTGGSNQPQHF.